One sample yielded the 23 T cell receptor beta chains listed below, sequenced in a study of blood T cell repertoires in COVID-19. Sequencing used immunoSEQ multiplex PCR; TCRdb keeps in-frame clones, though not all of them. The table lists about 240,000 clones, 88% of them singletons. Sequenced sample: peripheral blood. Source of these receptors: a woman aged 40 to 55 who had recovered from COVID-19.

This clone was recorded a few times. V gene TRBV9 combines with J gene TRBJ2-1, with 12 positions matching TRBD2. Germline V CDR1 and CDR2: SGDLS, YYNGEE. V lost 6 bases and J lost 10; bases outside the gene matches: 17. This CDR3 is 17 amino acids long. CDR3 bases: TGTGCCAGCACCCCGCACCAGGGACTAGCGGGCTCAATAGAGCAGTTCTTC. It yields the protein CASTPHQGLAGSIEQFF.

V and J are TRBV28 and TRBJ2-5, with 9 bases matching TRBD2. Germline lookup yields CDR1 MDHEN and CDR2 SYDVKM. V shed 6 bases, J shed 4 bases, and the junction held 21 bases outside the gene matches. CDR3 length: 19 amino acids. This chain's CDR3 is CASSPAGSGSFWVGETQYF. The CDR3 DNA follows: TGTGCCAGCAGCCCTGCCGGTAGCGGGAGTTTTTGGGTGGGAGAGACCCAGTACTTC.

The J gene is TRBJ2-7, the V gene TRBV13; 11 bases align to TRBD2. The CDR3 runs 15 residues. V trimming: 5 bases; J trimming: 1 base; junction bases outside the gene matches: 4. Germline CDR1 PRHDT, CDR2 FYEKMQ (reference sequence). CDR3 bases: TGTGCCAGCAGCACGACTAGCGGGGCATCCTACGAGCAGTACGTC. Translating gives CASSTTSGASYEQYV.

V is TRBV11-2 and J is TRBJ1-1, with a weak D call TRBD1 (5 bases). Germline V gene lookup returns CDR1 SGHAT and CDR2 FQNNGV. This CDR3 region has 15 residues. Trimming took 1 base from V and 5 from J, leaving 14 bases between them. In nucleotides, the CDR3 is TGTGCCAGCAGCTTAGCCCACCGGGGGGGGACTGAAGCTTTCTTT. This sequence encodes CASSLAHRGGTEAFF.

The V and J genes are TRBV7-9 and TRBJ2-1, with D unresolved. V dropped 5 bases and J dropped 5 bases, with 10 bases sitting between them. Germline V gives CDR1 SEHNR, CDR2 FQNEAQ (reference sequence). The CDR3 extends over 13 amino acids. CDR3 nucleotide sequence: TGTGCCAGCAGCCCCCGTTCCGACAATGAGCAGTTCTTC. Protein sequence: CASSPRSDNEQFF.

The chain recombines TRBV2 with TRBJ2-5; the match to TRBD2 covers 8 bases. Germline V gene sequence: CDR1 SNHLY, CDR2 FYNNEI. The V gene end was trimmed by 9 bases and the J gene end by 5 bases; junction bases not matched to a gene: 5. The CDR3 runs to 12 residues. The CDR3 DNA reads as TGTGCCAGGCAGCGGGAGAGGGAGACCCAGTACTTC. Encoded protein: CARQRERETQYF.

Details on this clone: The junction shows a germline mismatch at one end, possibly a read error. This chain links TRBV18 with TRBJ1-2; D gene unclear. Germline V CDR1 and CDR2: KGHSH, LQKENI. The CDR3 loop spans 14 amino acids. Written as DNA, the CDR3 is TGTGCCAGCTCCCCACCCCACGGGAACTATGGCTACACCTTC. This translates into CASSPPHGNYGYTF.

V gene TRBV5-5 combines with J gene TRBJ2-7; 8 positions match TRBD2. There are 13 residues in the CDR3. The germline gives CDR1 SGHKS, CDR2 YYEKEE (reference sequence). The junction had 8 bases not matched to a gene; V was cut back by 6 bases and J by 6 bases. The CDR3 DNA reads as TGTGCCAGCATGGTAGCGGGATCCCTCGAGCAGTACTTC. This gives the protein CASMVAGSLEQYF.

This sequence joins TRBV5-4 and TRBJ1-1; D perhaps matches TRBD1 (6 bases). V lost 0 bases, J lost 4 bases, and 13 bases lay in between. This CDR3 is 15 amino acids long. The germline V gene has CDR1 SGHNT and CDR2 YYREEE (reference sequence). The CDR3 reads CASSLGGQAATEAFF. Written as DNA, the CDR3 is TGTGCCAGCAGCTTGGGGGGGCAGGCCGCCACTGAAGCTTTCTTT.

The CDR3 DNA reads TGCGCCAGCAGCTTGGGGCTAGCGGGAACCCGCCGCACAGATACGCAGTATTTT. This gives the protein CASSLGLAGTRRTDTQYF. The chain uses TRBV5-1 and TRBJ2-3, with 9 bases aligning to TRBD2. CDR1 SGHRS and CDR2 YFSETQ come from the germline V gene. The CDR3 runs to 18 residues. V trimming: 0 bases; J trimming: 1 base; junction bases outside the gene matches: 9.

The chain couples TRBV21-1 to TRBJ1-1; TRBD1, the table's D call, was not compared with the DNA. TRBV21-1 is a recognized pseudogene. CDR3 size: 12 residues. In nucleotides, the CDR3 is TGTGCCAGCAGGATACTAAATAACAGGGTCTACTTT. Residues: CASRILNNRVYF.

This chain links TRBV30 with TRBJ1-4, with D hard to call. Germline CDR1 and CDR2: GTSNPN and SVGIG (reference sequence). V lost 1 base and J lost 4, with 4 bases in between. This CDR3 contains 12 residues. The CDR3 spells CAWSGDNEKLFF. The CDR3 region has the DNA TGTGCCTGGAGTGGCGATAATGAAAAACTGTTTTTT.

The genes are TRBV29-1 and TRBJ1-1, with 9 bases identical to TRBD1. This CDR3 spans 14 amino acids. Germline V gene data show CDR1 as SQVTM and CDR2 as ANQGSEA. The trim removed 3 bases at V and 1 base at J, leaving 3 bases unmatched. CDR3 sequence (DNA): TGCAGCGTTGATGTGGGACAGGGGAACACTGAAGCTTTCTTT. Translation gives CSVDVGQGNTEAFF.

CDR3 residues: CASSPSQGSSTGELFF. CDR3 DNA sequence: TGTGCCAGCAGCCCCTCCCAGGGTTCGAGCACCGGGGAGCTGTTTTTT. The chain combines TRBV7-9 with TRBJ2-2, with D perhaps matching TRBD1 (5 bases). The CDR3 length is 16 residues. Germline V gene data show CDR1 as SEHNR and CDR2 as FQNEAQ (reference sequence). V lost 5 bases to trimming and J lost 4 bases, with 17 bases between them.

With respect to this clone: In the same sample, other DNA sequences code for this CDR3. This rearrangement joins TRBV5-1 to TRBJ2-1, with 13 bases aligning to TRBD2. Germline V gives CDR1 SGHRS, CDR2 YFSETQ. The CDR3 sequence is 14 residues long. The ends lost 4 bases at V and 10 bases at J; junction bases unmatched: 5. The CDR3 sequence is CASSPGLAGAEQFF. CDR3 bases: TGCGCCAGCAGCCCTGGACTAGCGGGAGCCGAGCAGTTCTTC.

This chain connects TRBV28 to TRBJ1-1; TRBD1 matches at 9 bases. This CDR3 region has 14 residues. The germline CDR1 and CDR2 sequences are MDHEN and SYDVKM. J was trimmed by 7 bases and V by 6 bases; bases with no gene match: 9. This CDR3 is CASRNRGRWVEAFF. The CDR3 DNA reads TGTGCCAGCAGAAACAGGGGGCGCTGGGTTGAAGCTTTCTTT.

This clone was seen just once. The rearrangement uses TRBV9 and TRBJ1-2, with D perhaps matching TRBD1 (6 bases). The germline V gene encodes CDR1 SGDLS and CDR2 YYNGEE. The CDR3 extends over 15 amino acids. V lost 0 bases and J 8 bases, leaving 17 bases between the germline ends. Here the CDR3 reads CASSVARQGRGGYTF. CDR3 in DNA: TGTGCCAGCAGCGTAGCTCGGCAGGGGCGAGGAGGCTACACCTTC.

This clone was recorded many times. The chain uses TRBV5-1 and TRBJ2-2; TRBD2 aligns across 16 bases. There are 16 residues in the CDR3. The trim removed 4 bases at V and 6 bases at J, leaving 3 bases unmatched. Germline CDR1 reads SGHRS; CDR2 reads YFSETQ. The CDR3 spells CASSPGLAGGAGELFF. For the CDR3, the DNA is TGCGCCAGCAGCCCGGGACTAGCGGGAGGGGCCGGGGAGCTGTTTTTT. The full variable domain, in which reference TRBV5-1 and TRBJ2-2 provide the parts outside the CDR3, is KAGVTQTPRYLIKTRGQQVTLSCSPISGHRSVSWYQQTPGQGLQFLFEYFSETQRNKGNFPGRFSGRQFSNSRSEMNVSTLELGDSALYLCASSPGLAGGAGELFFGEGSRLTVL.

This CDR3 is CASSQDSSSYNEQFF. The CDR3 nucleotides are TGCGCCAGCAGCCAAGATTCTAGCTCCTACAATGAGCAGTTCTTC. The J gene is TRBJ2-1, the V gene TRBV4-3; D ambiguous. The CDR3 is 15 amino acids. Germline CDR1 reads LGHNA; CDR2 reads YSLEER. V was clipped by 0 bases and J by 0 bases, with 6 bases between them.

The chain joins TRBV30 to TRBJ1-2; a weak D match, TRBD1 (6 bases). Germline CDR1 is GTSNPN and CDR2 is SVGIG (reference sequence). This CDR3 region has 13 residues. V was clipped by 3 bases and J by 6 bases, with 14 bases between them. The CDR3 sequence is CAWRTGPGDGYTF. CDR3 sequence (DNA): TGTGCCTGGAGGACAGGCCCCGGGGATGGCTACACCTTC.

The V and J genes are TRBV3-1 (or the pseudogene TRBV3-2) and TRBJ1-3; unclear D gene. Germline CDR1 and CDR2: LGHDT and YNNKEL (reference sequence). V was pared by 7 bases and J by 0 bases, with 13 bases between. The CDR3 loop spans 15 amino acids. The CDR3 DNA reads TGTGCCAGCACCCCCCTCGGGATCTCTGGAAACACCATATATTTT. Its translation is CASTPLGISGNTIYF.

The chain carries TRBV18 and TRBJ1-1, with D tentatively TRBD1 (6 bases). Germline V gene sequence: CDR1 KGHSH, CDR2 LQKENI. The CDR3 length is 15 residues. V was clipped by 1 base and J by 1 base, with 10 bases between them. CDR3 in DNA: TGTGCCAGCTCACCACGGACAGCCCAGAACACTGAAGCTTTCTTT. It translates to CASSPRTAQNTEAFF. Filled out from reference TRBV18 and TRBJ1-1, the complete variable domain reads NAGVMQNPRHLVRRRGQEARLRCSPMKGHSHVYWYRQLPEEGLKFMVYLQKENIIDESGMPKERFSAEFPKEGPSILRIQQVVRGDSAAYFCASSPRTAQNTEAFFGQGTRLTVV.

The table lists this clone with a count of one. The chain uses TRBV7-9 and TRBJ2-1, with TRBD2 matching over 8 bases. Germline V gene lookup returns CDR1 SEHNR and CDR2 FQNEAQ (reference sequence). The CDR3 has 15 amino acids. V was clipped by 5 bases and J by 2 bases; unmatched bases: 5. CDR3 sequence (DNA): TGTGCCAGCAGCCAACTAGCGGTCGCCTACAATGAGCAGTTCTTC. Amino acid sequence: CASSQLAVAYNEQFF.